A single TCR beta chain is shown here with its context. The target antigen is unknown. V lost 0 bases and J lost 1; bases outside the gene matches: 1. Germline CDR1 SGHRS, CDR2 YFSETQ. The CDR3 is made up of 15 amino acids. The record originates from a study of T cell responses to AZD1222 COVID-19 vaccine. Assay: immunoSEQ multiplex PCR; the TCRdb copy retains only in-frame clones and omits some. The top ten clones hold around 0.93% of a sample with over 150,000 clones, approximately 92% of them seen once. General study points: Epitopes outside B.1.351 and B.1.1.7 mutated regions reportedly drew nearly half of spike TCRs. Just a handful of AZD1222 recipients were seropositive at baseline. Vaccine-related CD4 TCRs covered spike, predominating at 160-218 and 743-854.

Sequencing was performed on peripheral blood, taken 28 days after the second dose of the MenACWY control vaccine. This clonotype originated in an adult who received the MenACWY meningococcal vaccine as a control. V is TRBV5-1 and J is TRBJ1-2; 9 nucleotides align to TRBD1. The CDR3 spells CASSLEGQGNYGYTF. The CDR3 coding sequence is TGCGCCAGCAGCTTGGAGGGACAGGGTAACTATGGCTACACCTTC.